The present entry profiles one T cell receptor (beta chain) with its context. Its antigen is unknown. Germline V gene data show CDR1 as WSHSY and CDR2 as SAAADI. CDR3 size: 14 residues. Trimming left V 3 bases short and J 1 base short, with 9 bases between. This entry is derived from a study of regulatory T cells in long-lasting Graves disease. The sample's time point: persistent/refractory GD, antithyroid drugs over 5 years with positive TRAb. TCR sequences were obtained from RNA taken from PBMCs. Study-wide findings and caveats: Persistent Graves' patients possessed reduced TCR diversity relative to recently diagnosed ones.

Library construction for TCR beta used iRepertoire HTBI primers and Arm-PCR of CDR3 regions. In TCRdb, the multiplex PCR reads were re-called with MiXCR into one record per CDR3 protein. This sample yields 300,000 or so distinct CDR3 sequences, of which about 20% are seen a single time; 29% belongs to the top ten. This clonotype originated in a female donor with Graves disease. This rearrangement joins TRBV10-2 to TRBJ1-1; no clear D. The sample here was peripheral blood mononuclear cells (PBMCs), taken when the disease was refractory, from a patient treated with antithyroid drugs. CDR3 sequence reads: CASSDGLTNTEAFF. The CDR3 DNA sequence: TGCGCCAGCAGTGATGGACTGACGAACACTGAAGCTTTCTTT.